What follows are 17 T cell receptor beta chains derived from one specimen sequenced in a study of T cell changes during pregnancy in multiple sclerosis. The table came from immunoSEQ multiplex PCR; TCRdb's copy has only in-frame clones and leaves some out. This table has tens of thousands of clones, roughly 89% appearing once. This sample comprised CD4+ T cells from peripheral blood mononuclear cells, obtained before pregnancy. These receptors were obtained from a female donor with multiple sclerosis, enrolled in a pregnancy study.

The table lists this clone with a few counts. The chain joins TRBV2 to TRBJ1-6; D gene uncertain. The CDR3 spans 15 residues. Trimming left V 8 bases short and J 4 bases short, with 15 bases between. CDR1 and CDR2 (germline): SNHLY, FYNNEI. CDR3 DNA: TGTGCCAGCCGATCCTCGGCGGCTTATAATTCACCCCTCCACTTT. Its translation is CASRSSAAYNSPLHF.

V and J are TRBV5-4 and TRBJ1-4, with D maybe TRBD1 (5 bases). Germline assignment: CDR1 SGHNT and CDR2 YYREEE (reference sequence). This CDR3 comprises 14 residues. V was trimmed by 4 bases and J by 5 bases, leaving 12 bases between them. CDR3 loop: CASSPWGGNEKLFF. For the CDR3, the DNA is TGTGCCAGCAGCCCCTGGGGGGGGAATGAAAAACTGTTTTTT.

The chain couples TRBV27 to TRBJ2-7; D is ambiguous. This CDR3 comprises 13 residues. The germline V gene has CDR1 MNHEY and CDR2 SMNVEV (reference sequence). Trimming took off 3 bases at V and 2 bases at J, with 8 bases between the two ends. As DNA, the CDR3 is TGTGCCAGCAGTTTCCTCGTCCCCTACGAGCAGTACTTC. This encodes CASSFLVPYEQYF.

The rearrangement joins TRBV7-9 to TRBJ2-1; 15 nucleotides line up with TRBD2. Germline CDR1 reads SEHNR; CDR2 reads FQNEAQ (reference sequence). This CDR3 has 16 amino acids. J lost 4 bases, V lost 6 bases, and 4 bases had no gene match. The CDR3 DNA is TGTGCCAGCAGGGCCGGGACTAGCGGGGGGTACAATGAGCAGTTCTTC. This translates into CASRAGTSGGYNEQFF.

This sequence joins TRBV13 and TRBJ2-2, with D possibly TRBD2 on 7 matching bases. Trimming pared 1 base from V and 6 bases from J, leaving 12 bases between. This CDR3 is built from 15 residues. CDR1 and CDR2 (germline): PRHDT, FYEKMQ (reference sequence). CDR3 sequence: CASSLVGGPSGELFF. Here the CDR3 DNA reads TGTGCCAGCAGCTTAGTGGGGGGGCCGTCCGGGGAGCTGTTTTTT.

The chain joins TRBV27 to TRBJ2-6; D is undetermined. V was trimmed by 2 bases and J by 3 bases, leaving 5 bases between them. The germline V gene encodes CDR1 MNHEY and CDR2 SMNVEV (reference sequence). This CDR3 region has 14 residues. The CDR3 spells CASSLRSGANVLTF. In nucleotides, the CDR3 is TGTGCCAGCAGTTTACGGAGTGGGGCCAACGTCCTGACTTTC.

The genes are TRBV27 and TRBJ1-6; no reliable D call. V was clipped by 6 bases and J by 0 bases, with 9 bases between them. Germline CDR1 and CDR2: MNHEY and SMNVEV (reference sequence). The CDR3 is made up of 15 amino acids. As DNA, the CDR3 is TGTGCCAGCAGACCACAGAGCTCCTATAATTCACCCCTCCACTTT. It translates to CASRPQSSYNSPLHF.

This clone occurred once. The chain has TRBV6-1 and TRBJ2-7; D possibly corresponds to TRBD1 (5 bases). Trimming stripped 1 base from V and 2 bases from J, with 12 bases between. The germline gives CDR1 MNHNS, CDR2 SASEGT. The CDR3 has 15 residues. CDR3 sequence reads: CASSEGQPDAYEQYF. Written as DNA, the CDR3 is TGTGCCAGCAGTGAAGGACAGCCGGATGCCTACGAGCAGTACTTC.

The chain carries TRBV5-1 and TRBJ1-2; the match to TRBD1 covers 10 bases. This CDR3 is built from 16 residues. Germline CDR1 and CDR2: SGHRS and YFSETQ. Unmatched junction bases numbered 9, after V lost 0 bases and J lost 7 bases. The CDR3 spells CASSLVSGTGDPGYTF. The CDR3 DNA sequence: TGCGCCAGCAGCTTGGTTTCCGGGACAGGGGACCCTGGCTACACCTTC.

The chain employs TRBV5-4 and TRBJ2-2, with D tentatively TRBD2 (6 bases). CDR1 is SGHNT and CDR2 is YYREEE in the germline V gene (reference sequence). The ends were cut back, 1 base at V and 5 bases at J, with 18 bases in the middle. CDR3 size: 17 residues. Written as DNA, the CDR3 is TGTGCCAGCAGCTTGTTGGCACTAGCTCAAGGGACCGGGGAGCTGTTTTTT. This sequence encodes CASSLLALAQGTGELFF.

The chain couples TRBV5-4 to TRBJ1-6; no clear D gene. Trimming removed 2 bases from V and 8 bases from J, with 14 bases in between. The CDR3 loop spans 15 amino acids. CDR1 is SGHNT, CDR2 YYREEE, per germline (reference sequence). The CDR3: CASSLKGGLHSPLHF. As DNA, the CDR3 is TGTGCCAGCAGCTTAAAGGGAGGATTGCATTCACCCCTCCACTTT.

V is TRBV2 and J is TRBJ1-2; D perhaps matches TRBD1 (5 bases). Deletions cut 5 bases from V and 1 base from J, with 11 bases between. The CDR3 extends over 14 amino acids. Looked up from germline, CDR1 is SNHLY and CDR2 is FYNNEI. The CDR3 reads CASSSQGRNYGYTF. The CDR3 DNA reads TGTGCCAGCAGTAGCCAGGGCCGTAACTATGGCTACACCTTC.

Here the CDR3 DNA reads TGTGCCAGCAGCCGGGGACTAGCGGACCCCTCCTACAATGAGCAGTTCTTC. This encodes CASSRGLADPSYNEQFF. This sequence joins TRBV7-3 and TRBJ2-1; TRBD2 matches 11 bases. This CDR3 is 17 amino acids long. In germline, CDR1 is SGHTA, CDR2 FQGTGA. V lost 5 bases to trimming and J lost 0 bases; unmatched junction nucleotides: 6.

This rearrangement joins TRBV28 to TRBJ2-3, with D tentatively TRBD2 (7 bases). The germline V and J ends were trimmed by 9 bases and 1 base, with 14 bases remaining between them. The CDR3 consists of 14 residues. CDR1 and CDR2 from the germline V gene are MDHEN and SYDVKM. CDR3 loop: CASTQGGGTDTQYF. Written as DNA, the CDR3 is TGTGCCAGTACACAGGGAGGGGGCACAGATACGCAGTATTTT.

CDR3 residues: CASSWDRSTGELFF. The CDR3 DNA reads TGTGCCAGCAGCTGGGACAGGTCAACCGGGGAGCTGTTTTTT. V usage is TRBV27 and J usage is TRBJ2-2; the match to TRBD1 covers 8 bases. V lost 6 bases, J lost 5 bases, and 5 bases stayed unmatched. The CDR3 length is 14 residues. CDR1 is MNHEY and CDR2 is SMNVEV in the germline V gene (reference sequence).

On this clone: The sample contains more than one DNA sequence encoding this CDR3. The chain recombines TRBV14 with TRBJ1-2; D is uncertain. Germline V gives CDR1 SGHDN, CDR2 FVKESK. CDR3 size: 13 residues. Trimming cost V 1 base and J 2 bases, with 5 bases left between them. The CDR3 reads CASSQGANYGYTF. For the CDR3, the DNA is TGTGCCAGCAGCCAAGGGGCGAACTATGGCTACACCTTC.

DNA for the CDR3: TGTGCCAGCAGCGCTTCACAATTCCAAGAGACCCAGTACTTC. This sequence encodes CASSASQFQETQYF. The chain links TRBV9 to TRBJ2-5; D is unclear. The V gene lost 3 bases and the J gene lost 1 base, with 10 bases spanning the gap. CDR1 is SGDLS and CDR2 is YYNGEE in the germline V gene. The CDR3 sequence is 14 residues long.